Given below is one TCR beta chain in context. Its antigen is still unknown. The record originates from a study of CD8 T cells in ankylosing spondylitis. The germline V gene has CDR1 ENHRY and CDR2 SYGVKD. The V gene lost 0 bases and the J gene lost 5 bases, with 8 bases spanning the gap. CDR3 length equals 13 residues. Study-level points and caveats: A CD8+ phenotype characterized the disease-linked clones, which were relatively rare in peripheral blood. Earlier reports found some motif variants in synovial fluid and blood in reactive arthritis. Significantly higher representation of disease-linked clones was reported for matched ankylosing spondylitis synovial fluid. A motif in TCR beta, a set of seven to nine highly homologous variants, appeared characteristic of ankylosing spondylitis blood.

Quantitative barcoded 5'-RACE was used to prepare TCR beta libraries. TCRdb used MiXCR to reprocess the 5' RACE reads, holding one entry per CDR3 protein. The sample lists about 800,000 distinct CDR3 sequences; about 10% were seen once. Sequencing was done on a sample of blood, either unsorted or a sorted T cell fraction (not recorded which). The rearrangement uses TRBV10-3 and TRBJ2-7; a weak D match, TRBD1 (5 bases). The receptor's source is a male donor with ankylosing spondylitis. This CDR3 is CAISESPGHEQYF. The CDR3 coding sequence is TGTGCCATCAGTGAGTCGCCAGGGCACGAGCAGTACTTC.